Listed here are 20 T cell receptor beta chains from one sample, sequenced in a study of PD-1 blockade in classical Hodgkin lymphoma. All the patients suffered relapse after autologous stem cell transplantation, and brentuximab vedotin exposure differed. Thawed PBMCs were the source of CD4+ T cells, purified by magnetic negative selection. The method was immunoSEQ multiplex PCR; TCRdb's version includes in-frame clones alone and lacks a portion of them. The sample comprises around 12,000 clones, around 90% of which are singletons, and 0.5% to 0.65% rests with the top ten. The sequenced sample was CD4+ T cells from blood, obtained at baseline. All receptors come from a human donor with classical Hodgkin lymphoma.

V gene TRBV27 combines with J gene TRBJ1-5; TRBD1 matches 7 bases. The CDR3 length is 14 residues. J lost 5 bases, V lost 2 bases, and 3 bases had no gene match. Per the germline V gene, CDR1 is MNHEY and CDR2 is SMNVEV (reference sequence). The CDR3 sequence: CASSLQGEDQPQHF. DNA of the CDR3: TGTGCCAGCAGTTTACAGGGGGAGGATCAGCCCCAGCATTTT.

The chain has TRBV5-8 and TRBJ1-2, with TRBD1 identical over 7 bases. The CDR3 loop spans 15 amino acids. CDR1 SGHTS and CDR2 YDEGEE come from the germline V gene. After removal of 0 bases from V and 6 bases from J, the junction contained 8 bases not matched to a gene. CDR3 region: CASSLGLTGLDGYTF. The DNA for the CDR3 is TGTGCCAGCAGCTTGGGACTGACAGGGCTGGATGGCTACACCTTC.

In its sample, this clone was seen a few times. The chain joins TRBV4-2 to TRBJ1-1; D call uncertain. V was clipped by 0 bases and J by 7 bases, with 9 bases between them. The CDR3 runs to 13 residues. The germline V gene has CDR1 LGHNA and CDR2 YNFKEQ. The CDR3: CASSQEAGYEAFF. The CDR3 DNA sequence: TGTGCCAGCAGCCAAGAGGCCGGGTATGAAGCTTTCTTT.

CDR3 residues: CASSLTTGGIQGEQYF. CDR3 nucleotide sequence: TGCGCCAGCAGCTTGACAACAGGAGGGATACAAGGCGAGCAGTACTTC. V gene TRBV5-1 combines with J gene TRBJ2-7, with TRBD2 as a possible D gene (6 bases). Germline values: CDR1 SGHRS, CDR2 YFSETQ. This CDR3 is 16 amino acids long. The V end lost 1 base, the J end lost 6 bases, and 20 bases lay between the germline ends.

The V and J genes are TRBV7-9 and TRBJ2-7; D might be TRBD1 (5 bases). From germline, CDR1 is SEHNR and CDR2 FQNEAQ (reference sequence). Trimming left V 5 bases short and J 1 base short, with 15 bases between. CDR3 length: 15 amino acids. This CDR3 is CASSPYSGLSYEQYF. CDR3 nucleotides: TGTGCCAGCAGCCCCTACTCAGGGTTGTCCTACGAGCAGTACTTC.

The gene calls are TRBV19 and TRBJ2-2; 10 bases line up with TRBD2. CDR3 length: 14 residues. V lost 7 bases to trimming and J lost 5 bases; unmatched junction nucleotides: 4. The germline gives CDR1 LNHDA, CDR2 SQIVND (reference sequence). In DNA, the CDR3 is TGTGCCAGTAAAAAAGCGGGGGGGACCGGGGAGCTGTTTTTT. The encoded protein is CASKKAGGTGELFF.

The genes are TRBV7-1 and TRBJ1-1, with D possibly matching TRBD1 (6 bases). TRBV7-1 is classed as an ORF, of uncertain function. The CDR3 runs 16 residues. V shed 5 bases and J shed 1 base, with 17 bases lying between them. In nucleotides, the CDR3 is TGTGCCAGCAGCCCCTCCGACGGAGGGGGGAACACTGAAGCTTTCTTT. It codes for CASSPSDGGGNTEAFF.

Only one count was recorded for this clone. The chain combines TRBV10-3 with TRBJ2-1; 13 bases fit TRBD2. Trimming at V came to 10 bases and at J to 10 bases, leaving 13 bases not matched to a gene. Looked up from germline, CDR1 is ENHRY and CDR2 is SYGVKD. CDR3 length: 15 residues. The CDR3 DNA reads TGTGCCACCTCCCAACTAGCGGGGGGGCTTCCAGAGCAGTTCTTC. It encodes CATSQLAGGLPEQFF.

This chain links TRBV6-6 with TRBJ2-7; D is ambiguous. CDR3 length equals 15 residues. Between the trimmed V and J ends, which lost 2 bases and 0 bases, there was a span of 11 bases. Germline values: CDR1 MNHNY, CDR2 SVGAGI (reference sequence). CDR3 sequence (DNA): TGTGCCAGCAGTTACACAGACCGGAGCTCCTACGAGCAGTACTTC. It encodes CASSYTDRSSYEQYF.

This chain links TRBV13 with TRBJ2-7; D gene ambiguous. V gave up 1 base and J gave up 6 bases, with 7 bases separating them. This CDR3 is 12 amino acids long. Germline values: CDR1 PRHDT, CDR2 FYEKMQ (reference sequence). The CDR3 reads CASSLVASEQYF. CDR3 nucleotides: TGTGCCAGCAGCTTAGTTGCATCCGAGCAGTACTTC.

This chain joins TRBV6-6 and TRBJ2-7; maybe TRBD2 (5 bases). This CDR3 region has 11 residues. Germline V gives CDR1 MNHNY, CDR2 SVGAGI (reference sequence). Trimming removed 6 bases from V and 4 bases from J, with 7 bases in between. The CDR3 sequence is CASSTGYEQYF. The CDR3 DNA sequence: TGTGCCAGCAGCACGGGATACGAGCAGTACTTC.

The V gene is TRBV6-6, the J gene TRBJ2-1; 7 bases match TRBD1. This CDR3 region has 15 residues. The germline gives CDR1 MNHNY, CDR2 SVGAGI (reference sequence). J was trimmed by 3 bases and V by 5 bases; bases with no gene match: 7. This CDR3 reads CASSTGTESYNEQFF. The CDR3 DNA follows: TGTGCCAGCAGTACCGGGACAGAGAGCTACAATGAGCAGTTCTTC.

Only one count was recorded for this clone. The chain uses TRBV19 and TRBJ1-5; D is ambiguous. CDR1 is LNHDA and CDR2 is SQIVND in the germline V gene (reference sequence). Trimming pared 2 bases from V and 3 bases from J, leaving 20 bases between. The CDR3 is made up of 18 amino acids. CDR3: CASSIFSPGARFNQPQHF. The CDR3 region has the DNA TGTGCCAGTAGTATATTTTCGCCGGGAGCGCGGTTCAATCAGCCCCAGCATTTT.

This clone occurred once. The genes are TRBV11-3 and TRBJ2-3; TRBD2 is a possible D gene (6 bases). Germline lookup yields CDR1 SGHNT and CDR2 YENEEA. Trimming took off 5 bases at V and 4 bases at J, with 13 bases between the two ends. This CDR3 has 14 amino acids. The CDR3 here is CASSPTRKADTQYF. CDR3 in DNA: TGTGCCAGCAGCCCGACTAGAAAGGCAGATACGCAGTATTTT.

The chain joins TRBV28 to TRBJ2-7, with TRBD1 identical over 7 bases. V trimming: 6 bases; J trimming: 3 bases; junction bases outside the gene matches: 8. The CDR3 is 14 amino acids. Germline CDR1 reads MDHEN; CDR2 reads SYDVKM. As DNA, the CDR3 is TGTGCCAGCAGCTGGACGGACAGGAACTACGAGCAGTACTTC. Residues: CASSWTDRNYEQYF.

The genes are TRBV18 and TRBJ2-3, with 9 bases matching TRBD2. The germline V gene encodes CDR1 KGHSH and CDR2 LQKENI. V shed 2 bases and J 6 bases; nucleotides not matched to a gene: 6. CDR3 size: 15 residues. This CDR3 reads CASSPSLAGSDTQYF. The CDR3 region has the DNA TGTGCCAGCTCACCATCCCTAGCGGGAAGCGATACGCAGTATTTT.

The gene calls are TRBV7-9 and TRBJ2-2, with D perhaps TRBD1 (6 bases). Trimming cost V 3 bases and J 1 base, with 15 bases left between them. This CDR3 has 17 amino acids. CDR1 SEHNR and CDR2 FQNEAQ come from the germline V gene (reference sequence). The CDR3 sequence: CASSFLFRGLNTGELFF. CDR3 nucleotides: TGTGCCAGCAGCTTTCTTTTTAGGGGGTTGAACACCGGGGAGCTGTTTTTT. Combining the CDR3 with reference TRBV7-9 and TRBJ2-2 gives the whole variable domain DTGVSQNPRHKITKRGQNVTFRCDPISEHNRLYWYRQTLGQGPEFLTYFQNEAQLEKSRLLSDRFSAERPKGSFSTLEIQRTEQGDSAMYLCASSFLFRGLNTGELFFGEGSRLTVL.

The chain joins TRBV7-8 to TRBJ2-7, with D perhaps being TRBD1 or TRBD2 (5 bases each). The germline V gene encodes CDR1 SGHVS and CDR2 FQNEAQ. The ends were cut back, 5 bases at V and 2 bases at J, with 10 bases in the middle. The CDR3 covers 13 residues. The CDR3 region is CASSRDLPYEQYF. Here the CDR3 DNA reads TGTGCCAGCAGCCGGGACCTCCCCTACGAGCAGTACTTC.

The gene calls are TRBV19 and TRBJ2-7; D is uncertain. This CDR3 spans 13 amino acids. CDR1 is LNHDA, CDR2 SQIVND, per germline (reference sequence). The ends were cut back, 4 bases at V and 2 bases at J, with 9 bases in the middle. CDR3: CASSKDWPYEQYF. CDR3 in DNA: TGTGCCAGTAGTAAGGATTGGCCCTACGAGCAGTACTTC.

The V gene is TRBV28, the J gene TRBJ2-4; TRBD1 aligns across 7 bases. The ends lost 5 bases at V and 1 base at J; junction bases unmatched: 14. CDR3 length: 18 amino acids. The V gene's germline CDR1 is MDHEN and CDR2 SYDVKM. This CDR3 reads CASSPPSLTGFAKNIQYF. The DNA for the CDR3 is TGTGCCAGCAGTCCCCCCTCGTTGACAGGGTTTGCCAAAAACATTCAGTACTTC.